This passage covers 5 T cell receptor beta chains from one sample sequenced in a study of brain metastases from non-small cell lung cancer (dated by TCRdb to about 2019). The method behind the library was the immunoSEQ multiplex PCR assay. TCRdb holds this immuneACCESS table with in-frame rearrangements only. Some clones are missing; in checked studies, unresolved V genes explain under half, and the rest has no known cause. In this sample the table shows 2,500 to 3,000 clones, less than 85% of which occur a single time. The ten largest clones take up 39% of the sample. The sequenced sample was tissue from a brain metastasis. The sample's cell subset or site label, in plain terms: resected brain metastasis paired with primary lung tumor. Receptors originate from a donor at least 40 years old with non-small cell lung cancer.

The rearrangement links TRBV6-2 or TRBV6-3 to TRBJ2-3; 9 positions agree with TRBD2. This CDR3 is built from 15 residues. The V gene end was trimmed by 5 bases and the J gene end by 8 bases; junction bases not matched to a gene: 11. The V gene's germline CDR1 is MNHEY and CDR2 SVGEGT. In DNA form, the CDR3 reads TGTGCCAGCAGTAATAGCGGGGGCCCTGCGGGTACGCAGTATTTT. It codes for CASSNSGGPAGTQYF.

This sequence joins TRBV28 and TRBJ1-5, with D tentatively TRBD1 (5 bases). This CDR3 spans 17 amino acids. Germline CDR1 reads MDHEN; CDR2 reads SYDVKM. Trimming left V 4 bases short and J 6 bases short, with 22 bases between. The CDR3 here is CASSSLTRDSRGQPQHF. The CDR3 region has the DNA TGTGCCAGCAGTTCGCTAACCCGGGACTCCCGGGGTCAGCCCCAGCATTTT. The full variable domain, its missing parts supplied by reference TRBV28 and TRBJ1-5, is DVKVTQSSRYLVKRTGEKVFLECVQDMDHENMFWYRQDPGLGLRLIYFSYDVKMKEKGDIPEGYSVSREKKERFSLILESASTNQTSMYLCASSSLTRDSRGQPQHFGDGTRLSIL.

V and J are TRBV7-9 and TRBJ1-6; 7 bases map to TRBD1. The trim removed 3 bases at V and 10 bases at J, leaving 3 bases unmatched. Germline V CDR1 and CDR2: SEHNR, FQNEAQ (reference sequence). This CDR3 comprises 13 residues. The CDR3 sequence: CASSLQGGSPLHF. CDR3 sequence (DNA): TGTGCCAGCAGCTTGCAGGGGGGCTCACCCCTCCACTTT.

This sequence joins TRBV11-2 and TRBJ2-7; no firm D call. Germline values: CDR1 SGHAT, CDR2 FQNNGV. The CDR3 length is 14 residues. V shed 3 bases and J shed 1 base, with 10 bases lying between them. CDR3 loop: CASSFQTQSYEQYF. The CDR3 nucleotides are TGTGCCAGCAGCTTCCAGACACAATCCTACGAGCAGTACTTC.

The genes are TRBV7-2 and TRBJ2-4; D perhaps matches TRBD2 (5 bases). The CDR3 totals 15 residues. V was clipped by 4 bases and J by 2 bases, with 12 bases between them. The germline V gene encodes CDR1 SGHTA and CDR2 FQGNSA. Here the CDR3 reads CASSSPSGTKNIQYF. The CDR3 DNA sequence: TGTGCCAGCAGCTCCCCTTCGGGGACCAAAAACATTCAGTACTTC.